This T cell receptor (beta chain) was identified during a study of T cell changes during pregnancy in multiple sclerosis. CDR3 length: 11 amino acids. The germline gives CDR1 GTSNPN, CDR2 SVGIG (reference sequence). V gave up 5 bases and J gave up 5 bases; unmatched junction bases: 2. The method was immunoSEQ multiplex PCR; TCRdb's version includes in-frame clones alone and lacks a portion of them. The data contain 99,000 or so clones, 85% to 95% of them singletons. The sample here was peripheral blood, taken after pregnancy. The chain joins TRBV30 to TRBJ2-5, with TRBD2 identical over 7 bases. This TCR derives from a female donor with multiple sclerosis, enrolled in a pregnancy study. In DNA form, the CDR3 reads TGTGCCTGGGGGAGGGAGGAGACCCAGTACTTC. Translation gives CAWGREETQYF.